The 16 T cell receptor beta chains given below trace back to one sample, sequenced in a study of T cell responses to AZD1222 COVID-19 vaccine. Produced via immunoSEQ multiplex PCR; TCRdb's table is partial and in-frame only. The top ten hold 15% to 20% of the sample, which has 150,000 to 180,000 clones, 90% seen once. Sequencing used peripheral blood, obtained on day 0 of AZD1222 vaccination. Receptors originate from an adult in good health.

This clone was recorded only once. This chain connects TRBV6-5 to TRBJ1-6; the D is unclear. The V and J ends lost 2 bases and 7 bases respectively, with 9 bases between them. This CDR3 spans 14 amino acids. Germline CDR1 reads MNHEY; CDR2 reads SVGAGI. The chain's CDR3 is CASSYRGGNSPLHF. CDR3 coding DNA: TGTGCCAGCAGTTACCGGGGTGGCAATTCACCCCTCCACTTT.

The gene calls are TRBV10-3 and TRBJ1-2, with a weak D call TRBD1 (5 bases). The germline V and J ends were trimmed by 0 bases and 8 bases, with 16 bases remaining between them. The CDR3 extends over 15 amino acids. Germline V CDR1 and CDR2: ENHRY, SYGVKD. The CDR3 loop reads CAISESRGSGGGYTF. Here the CDR3 DNA reads TGTGCCATCAGTGAGTCCCGGGGGTCGGGAGGAGGCTACACCTTC.

The chain carries TRBV6-4 and TRBJ2-2; D is possibly TRBD2 (5 bases). CDR1 MRHNA and CDR2 SNTAGT come from the germline V gene. This CDR3 spans 15 amino acids. V shed 4 bases and J shed 4 bases, with 13 bases lying between them. The CDR3: CASSAGSGGTGELFF. For the CDR3, the DNA is TGTGCCAGCAGTGCCGGTTCTGGAGGCACCGGGGAGCTGTTTTTT.

This rearrangement joins TRBV15 to TRBJ1-2; 8 bases align to TRBD1. V gave up 1 base and J gave up 5 bases; unmatched junction bases: 6. There are 15 residues in the CDR3. Germline CDR1 LNHNV, CDR2 YYDKDF (reference sequence). This chain's CDR3 is CATSRVRQGIYGYTF. DNA of the CDR3: TGTGCCACCAGCAGAGTCCGACAGGGGATTTATGGCTACACCTTC. Complete variable domain (other parts from reference TRBV15 and TRBJ1-2): DAMVIQNPRYQVTQFGKPVTLSCSQTLNHNVMYWYQQKSSQAPKLLFHYYDKDFNNEADTPDNFQSRRPNTSFCFLDIRSPGLGDTAMYLCATSRVRQGIYGYTFGSGTRLTVV.

The chain links TRBV30 to TRBJ1-5; possibly TRBD1 for D (6 bases). CDR3 length: 16 amino acids. The germline V and J ends were trimmed by 2 bases and 0 bases, with 14 bases remaining between them. The germline CDR1 and CDR2 sequences are GTSNPN and SVGIG (reference sequence). The CDR3 region is CAWSLDSGYSNQPQHF. The CDR3 nucleotides read TGTGCCTGGAGTTTGGACAGTGGATATAGCAATCAGCCCCAGCATTTT. The variable domain in full, completed from reference TRBV30 and TRBJ1-5, reads SQTIHQWPATLVQPVGSPLSLECTVEGTSNPNLYWYRQAAGRGLQLLFYSVGIGQISSEVPQNLSASRPQDRQFILSSKKLLLSDSGFYLCAWSLDSGYSNQPQHFGDGTRLSIL.

The rearrangement links TRBV5-1 to TRBJ1-6; no definite D call. V was shortened by 4 bases and J by 10 bases, with 18 bases between the two germline ends. Germline CDR1 is SGHRS and CDR2 is YFSETQ. This CDR3 has 15 residues. This chain's CDR3 is CASSLLSPAYSPLHF. Here the CDR3 DNA reads TGCGCCAGCAGCCTACTGTCCCCGGCGTACTCACCCCTCCACTTT.

V is TRBV9 and J is TRBJ2-3, with 10 bases matching TRBD1. Germline V gives CDR1 SGDLS, CDR2 YYNGEE. Trimming at V came to 0 bases and at J to 1 base, leaving 5 bases not matched to a gene. The CDR3 extends over 17 amino acids. CDR3 in DNA: TGTGCCAGCAGCGTAGCCGACAGGGGGCGCGGCACAGATACGCAGTATTTT. The encoded protein is CASSVADRGRGTDTQYF.

V usage is TRBV5-4 and J usage is TRBJ2-7; 14 bases map to TRBD2. The germline CDR1 and CDR2 sequences are SGHNT and YYREEE (reference sequence). V lost 4 bases and J lost 6; bases outside the gene matches: 6. The CDR3 spans 15 residues. The CDR3 DNA reads TGTGCCAGCAGCGCCGGACTAGCGGGAGGCCCCGAGCAGTACTTC. It encodes CASSAGLAGGPEQYF.

This clone came up once. The V call is TRBV5-1, the J call TRBJ2-1; D is tentatively TRBD1 or TRBD2 (6 bases each). The CDR3 runs to 18 residues. Trimming pared 1 base from V and 7 bases from J, leaving 24 bases between. Per germline, CDR1 SGHRS and CDR2 YFSETQ. The CDR3, as DNA: TGCGCCAGCAGCTTGCCTCCGGCCCGCGCGTCGGGGGCTAATGAGCAGTTCTTC. Amino acid sequence: CASSLPPARASGANEQFF.

The J gene is TRBJ1-5, the V gene TRBV25-1; D remains unclear. Germline CDR1 MGHDK, CDR2 SYGVNS. The CDR3 loop spans 13 amino acids. Trimming took off 2 bases at V and 0 bases at J, with 2 bases between the two ends. CDR3 sequence reads: CASSENSNQPQHF. The DNA of the CDR3 is TGTGCCAGCAGTGAAAATAGCAATCAGCCCCAGCATTTT.

This chain uses TRBV12-3 or TRBV12-4 with TRBJ1-5; 8 bases fit TRBD1. CDR3 size: 13 residues. The junction had 4 bases not matched to a gene; V was cut back by 7 bases and J by 5 bases. Written as DNA, the CDR3 is TGTGCCAGCACTCTGACAGGGGATCAGCCCCAGCATTTT. It translates to CASTLTGDQPQHF.

CDR3 sequence: CASSQGPSPGNEQFF. CDR3 bases: TGTGCCAGCAGCCAAGGGCCTAGCCCAGGCAATGAGCAGTTCTTC. V is TRBV3-1 (or the pseudogene TRBV3-2) and J is TRBJ2-1, with D possibly TRBD2 on 5 matching bases. Trimming shortened V by 1 base and J by 6 bases, and 13 bases separated the two germline ends. The germline V gene encodes CDR1 LGHDT and CDR2 YNNKEL (reference sequence). There are 15 residues in the CDR3.

V usage is TRBV2 and J usage is TRBJ1-4, with D perhaps matching TRBD1 (5 bases). This CDR3 spans 14 amino acids. Germline V gene data show CDR1 as SNHLY and CDR2 as FYNNEI. Trimming stripped 3 bases from V and 7 bases from J, with 12 bases between. The CDR3 sequence: CASSETPRGEKLFF. CDR3 coding DNA: TGTGCCAGCAGTGAGACGCCTAGGGGTGAAAAACTGTTTTTT.

The chain carries TRBV5-4 and TRBJ2-3; TRBD2 aligns across 7 bases. Germline CDR1 reads SGHNT; CDR2 reads YYREEE (reference sequence). The junction had 6 bases not matched to a gene; V was cut back by 1 base and J by 4 bases. This CDR3 is 15 amino acids long. The CDR3 coding sequence is TGTGCCAGCAGCTTGATCAGGGAGGGCCCAGATACGCAGTATTTT. Protein: CASSLIREGPDTQYF.

The rearrangement joins TRBV3-1 (or the pseudogene TRBV3-2) to TRBJ1-4; D perhaps matches TRBD1 (5 bases). CDR1 is LGHDT and CDR2 is YNNKEL in the germline V gene (reference sequence). The V end lost 2 bases, the J end lost 7 bases, and 14 bases lay between the germline ends. CDR3 length: 15 residues. The CDR3 loop is CASSQKGWGGEKLFF. In DNA form, the CDR3 reads TGTGCCAGCAGCCAAAAAGGCTGGGGGGGTGAAAAACTGTTTTTT.

This chain connects TRBV18 to TRBJ2-2; the D is unclear. Trimming shortened V by 0 bases and J by 3 bases, and 11 bases separated the two germline ends. The CDR3 totals 16 residues. The germline CDR1 and CDR2 sequences are KGHSH and LQKENI. DNA for the CDR3: TGTGCCAGCTCACCACCGCCGGGTAAAGACACCGGGGAGCTGTTTTTT. Translated, it gives CASSPPPGKDTGELFF.